Below are 24 T cell receptor beta chains sequenced from a single sample in a study of cytomegalovirus exposure and HLA in healthy donors. With 60 Vbeta and 13 Jbeta primers, the PCR was carried out. Using immunoSEQ multiplex PCR, the repertoire was profiled, and TCRdb retains in-frame clones only, with some absent. This sample carries approximately 150,000 clones, roughly 86% of them seen once, and the ten largest clones take under 5%. Sequencing input: PBMCs. These receptors were collected from a girl aged 10 to 17 in good health and CMV-seropositive.

This chain connects TRBV29-1 to TRBJ1-1, with D maybe TRBD1 (6 bases). Germline CDR1 reads SQVTM; CDR2 reads ANQGSEA. The CDR3 spans 12 residues. The V gene lost 8 bases and the J gene lost 8 bases, with 18 bases spanning the gap. CDR3 region: CSPFWTAHEAFF. For the CDR3, the DNA is TGCAGCCCCTTCTGGACAGCTCACGAAGCTTTCTTT.

The chain is built from TRBV11-3 and TRBJ1-4, with D tentatively TRBD1 (6 bases). Looked up from germline, CDR1 is SGHNT and CDR2 is YENEEA. The CDR3 contains 15 residues. The V and J ends lost 5 bases and 3 bases respectively, with 13 bases between them. The CDR3 region is CASSLVGQSNEKLFF. The CDR3 nucleotides read TGTGCCAGCAGCCTAGTGGGACAATCTAATGAAAAACTGTTTTTT.

V usage is TRBV5-1 and J usage is TRBJ2-5; possible D gene TRBD1, 6 bases. The CDR3 totals 14 residues. V lost 2 bases, J lost 3 bases, and 11 bases lay in between. Germline values: CDR1 SGHRS, CDR2 YFSETQ. The CDR3 nucleotides read TGCGCCAGCAGCTTCTGGGGGCCTAAAGAGACCCAGTACTTC. Protein product: CASSFWGPKETQYF.

The genes are TRBV5-1 and TRBJ2-2, with 7 bases matching TRBD2. This CDR3 contains 16 residues. With 0 bases clipped from V and 4 bases from J, the junction kept 6 bases outside the gene matches. The germline CDR1 and CDR2 sequences are SGHRS and YFSETQ. The CDR3 spells CASSLGIAGSTGELFF. DNA of the CDR3: TGCGCCAGCAGCTTGGGGATAGCGGGTTCCACCGGGGAGCTGTTTTTT.

This chain links TRBV19 with TRBJ1-2; TRBD1 matches 10 bases. The CDR3 spans 16 residues. V shed 4 bases, J shed 5 bases, and the junction held 10 bases outside the gene matches. Germline V gene data show CDR1 as LNHDA and CDR2 as SQIVND (reference sequence). DNA of the CDR3: TGTGCCAGTAGTAAGGGACAGGGGTTTTTCGAGTATGGCTACACCTTC. Translated: CASSKGQGFFEYGYTF.

V is TRBV19 and J is TRBJ2-3; D is perhaps TRBD2 (6 bases). The ends were cut back, 5 bases at V and 1 base at J, with 13 bases in the middle. Germline V gene sequence: CDR1 LNHDA, CDR2 SQIVND (reference sequence). CDR3 size: 15 residues. The CDR3 region has the DNA TGTGCCAGTAGTGATGGAGGGGTGGGCACAGATACGCAGTATTTT. Residues: CASSDGGVGTDTQYF.

The V call is TRBV5-6, the J call TRBJ1-6; 7 positions agree with TRBD1. V trimming: 3 bases; J trimming: 9 bases; junction bases outside the gene matches: 9. Germline CDR1 and CDR2: SGHDT and YYEEEE. This CDR3 region has 15 residues. The CDR3 sequence is CASSSTTGRSSPLHF. The CDR3 DNA reads as TGTGCCAGCAGCTCCACGACAGGGAGGAGTTCACCCCTCCACTTT.

The chain has TRBV10-3 and TRBJ1-1, with a tentative D call TRBD1 (5 bases). V lost 9 bases to trimming and J lost 7 bases, with 15 bases between them. The CDR3 sequence is 12 residues long. Germline CDR1 reads ENHRY; CDR2 reads SYGVKD. The CDR3 is CAIGRGEGEAFF. The CDR3 bases are TGTGCCATTGGGCGGGGGGAAGGTGAAGCTTTCTTT.

This clone came up a few times. CDR3 sequence reads: CAINTRTGASYEQYF. The CDR3 DNA is TGTGCCATCAATACACGGACAGGGGCCTCCTACGAGCAGTACTTC. The chain uses TRBV10-3 and TRBJ2-7; 9 nucleotides align to TRBD1. J lost 0 bases, V lost 7 bases, and 7 bases had no gene match. The CDR3 is 15 amino acids. Germline CDR1 ENHRY, CDR2 SYGVKD.

J is TRBJ2-3 and V is TRBV4-1, with D perhaps matching TRBD2 (5 bases). CDR1 and CDR2 (germline): MGHRA, YSYEKL. Trimming removed 0 bases from V and 3 bases from J, with 10 bases in between. This CDR3 comprises 15 residues. CDR3 sequence (DNA): TGCGCCAGCAGCCAAGACCTAGCTAGGACAGATACGCAGTATTTT. Amino acid sequence: CASSQDLARTDTQYF.

In this sample, this clone turned up a few times. J is TRBJ1-5 and V is TRBV6-1; unclear D gene. V gave up 3 bases and J gave up 5 bases, with 11 bases separating them. CDR3 length: 14 residues. Germline assignment: CDR1 MNHNS and CDR2 SASEGT. For the CDR3, the DNA is TGTGCCAGCAGTGACCCGGAGGGCTATCAGCCCCAGCATTTT. It translates to CASSDPEGYQPQHF.

The J gene is TRBJ2-7, the V gene TRBV30; the match to TRBD2 covers 7 bases. CDR3 length: 14 residues. With V trimmed by 1 base and J by 4 bases, 7 bases remained unmatched. Germline CDR1 reads GTSNPN; CDR2 reads SVGIG (reference sequence). Here the CDR3 DNA reads TGTGCCTGGAGTGGGTCGGGGGGAGTATACGAGCAGTACTTC. Its protein product is CAWSGSGGVYEQYF.

Written as DNA, the CDR3 is TGCGCCAGCAGCCAAAGACCTCGGACACCGGATTCCTACGAGCAGTACTTC. This encodes CASSQRPRTPDSYEQYF. This chain connects TRBV4-1 to TRBJ2-7; maybe TRBD1 (5 bases). The V end was cut by 2 bases, the J end by 1 base, with 18 bases between. The germline gives CDR1 MGHRA, CDR2 YSYEKL. CDR3 size: 17 residues.

The chain uses TRBV2 and TRBJ2-5; a possible D gene is TRBD2 (6 bases). Germline V gene data show CDR1 as SNHLY and CDR2 as FYNNEI. The CDR3 is 15 residues long. Trimming took 4 bases from V and 3 from J, leaving 15 bases between them. For the CDR3, the DNA is TGTGCCAGCAGTGCCGACATGACTAGTAAAGAGACCCAGTACTTC. Translation gives CASSADMTSKETQYF.

The rearrangement joins TRBV23-1 to TRBJ1-4; D gene unclear. TRBV23-1 is reported as an ORF; its role is uncertain. Deletions cut 8 bases from V and 7 bases from J, with 5 bases between. This CDR3 contains 10 residues. CDR3 amino acids: CASWAEKLFF. The CDR3 nucleotides are TGCGCCAGCTGGGCTGAAAAACTGTTTTTT.

V and J are TRBV5-1 and TRBJ2-3; a weak D match, TRBD1 (5 bases). CDR3 length: 16 amino acids. In germline, CDR1 is SGHRS, CDR2 YFSETQ. V was pared by 0 bases and J by 0 bases, with 11 bases between. This CDR3 reads CASSLASGASTDTQYF. The CDR3 DNA reads TGCGCCAGCAGCTTGGCTTCTGGGGCTAGCACAGATACGCAGTATTTT.

The chain uses TRBV7-9 and TRBJ1-2; D is uncertain. Germline V gene sequence: CDR1 SEHNR, CDR2 FQNEAQ (reference sequence). The V and J ends lost 5 bases and 7 bases respectively, with 17 bases between them. This CDR3 is built from 14 residues. CDR3 nucleotides: TGTGCCAGCAGCGAGGGAGGTGGGGTAACTGGCTACACCTTC. It is translated as CASSEGGGVTGYTF.

As regards this clone: This sample also contains other DNA sequences that code for the same CDR3. The genes are TRBV6-1 and TRBJ1-1; D is ambiguous. Trimming took 5 bases from V and 4 from J, leaving 17 bases between them. The germline V gene has CDR1 MNHNS and CDR2 SASEGT. This CDR3 is built from 15 residues. The chain's CDR3 is CASSNDRAHGTEAFF. CDR3 bases: TGTGCCAGCAGTAACGACCGAGCGCACGGCACTGAAGCTTTCTTT.

The chain uses TRBV7-6 and TRBJ1-2; 9 bases line up with TRBD1. CDR1 is SGHVS and CDR2 is FNYEAQ in the germline V gene. This CDR3 has 14 amino acids. The J segment lost 7 bases and the V segment lost 5 bases, leaving 8 bases of the junction unmatched. CDR3 protein: CASSPTGQGLGYTF. As DNA, the CDR3 is TGTGCCAGCAGCCCGACGGGACAGGGCCTTGGCTACACCTTC. Using reference TRBV7-6 and TRBJ1-2 for the parts outside the CDR3, the full variable domain is GAGVSQSPRYKVTKRGQDVALRCDPISGHVSLYWYRQALGQGPEFLTYFNYEAQQDKSGLPNDRFSAERPEGSISTLTIQRTEQRDSAMYRCASSPTGQGLGYTFGSGTRLTVV.

Notes on this clone: The same CDR3 can be traced to other DNA sequences in this sample. The chain uses TRBV9 and TRBJ1-1; 7 bases are shared with TRBD1. V shed 4 bases and J 0 bases; nucleotides not matched to a gene: 6. Germline V CDR1 and CDR2: SGDLS, YYNGEE. This CDR3 is 15 amino acids long. CDR3 bases: TGTGCCAGCAGCCCAAGCCAGGGGGTGAACACTGAAGCTTTCTTT. Protein sequence: CASSPSQGVNTEAFF.

V usage is TRBV11-2 and J usage is TRBJ1-5; tentatively, D is TRBD1 (5 bases). The CDR3 extends over 12 amino acids. The germline gives CDR1 SGHAT, CDR2 FQNNGV. Trimming took 5 bases from V and 9 from J, leaving 11 bases between them. CDR3 sequence reads: CASSAVTGPQHF. The CDR3 nucleotides read TGTGCCAGCAGCGCTGTCACAGGGCCCCAGCATTTT.

This CDR3 reads CASSVEGLDTEAFF. The DNA of the CDR3 is TGTGCCAGCAGTGTTGAGGGTCTAGACACTGAAGCTTTCTTT. The rearrangement joins TRBV2 to TRBJ1-1, with D unresolved. V gave up 4 bases and J gave up 3 bases, with 12 bases separating them. CDR1 and CDR2 (germline): SNHLY, FYNNEI. CDR3 length: 14 amino acids.

This clone has a handful of counts. J is TRBJ2-7 and V is TRBV6-5, with unresolved D. The germline V and J ends were trimmed by 8 bases and 0 bases, with 11 bases remaining between them. CDR1 MNHEY and CDR2 SVGAGI come from the germline V gene. The CDR3 extends over 13 amino acids. CDR3: CASQRAPSYEQYF. In DNA, the CDR3 is TGTGCCAGCCAGCGAGCTCCCTCCTACGAGCAGTACTTC.

The chain joins TRBV7-8 to TRBJ2-2; weak D call: TRBD1 (6 bases). V was shortened by 11 bases and J by 2 bases, with 18 bases between the two germline ends. CDR1 and CDR2 from the germline V gene are SGHVS and FQNEAQ. The CDR3 totals 15 residues. The CDR3 sequence is CAPGSVGANTGELFF. CDR3 in DNA: TGTGCCCCTGGGTCGGTGGGGGCTAACACCGGGGAGCTGTTTTTT.